The rows below give T cell receptor beta chains drawn from one sample of a study of cytomegalovirus exposure and HLA in healthy donors. TCRdb's copy holds only in-frame clones and misses some; the assay was immunoSEQ multiplex PCR. The table lists about 79,000 clones, approximately 94% of them singletons, with approximately 4% in the top ten. Sequencing was carried out using PBMCs. Every receptor here comes from a woman aged 30 to 39 in good health and CMV-seronegative. CDR3s include the opening cysteine and the closing phenylalanine or tryptophan. The order of the fields is clone size, V gene, D gene, J gene, CDR3 protein, CDR3 DNA. The D gene is left open where the match is weak. The size entry is marked missing in some rows and otherwise reads once, few, many or a size class.

.	TRBV4-2	TRBD1	TRBJ1-1	CASSPRDRVGTEAFF	TGTGCCAGCAGCCCCCGGGACAGGGTGGGGACTGAAGCTTTCTTT
.	TRBV28	TRBD1	TRBJ2-7	CASRLPGQGSYEQYF	TGTGCCAGCAGGCTCCCGGGACAGGGATCCTACGAGCAGTACTTC
.	TRBV10-3	TRBD1	TRBJ2-3	CAISTTGGSDTQYF	TGTGCCATCAGCACGACAGGGGGCTCAGATACGCAGTATTTT
once	TRBV27	.	TRBJ1-2	CASNTRGGRIYGYTF	TGTGCCAGCAACACACGGGGAGGGAGAATCTATGGCTACACCTTC
once	TRBV5-4	.	TRBJ1-4	CASRLEGEKLFF	TGTGCCAGCAGACTGGAGGGGGAAAAACTGTTTTTT
.	TRBV6-5	.	TRBJ1-2	CASSSGATVYGYTF	TGTGCCAGCAGTTCAGGGGCGACAGTCTATGGCTACACCTTC
.	TRBV27	TRBD2	TRBJ2-5	CASSRGRPRQETQYF	TGTGCCAGCAGCCGCGGGAGACCACGCCAAGAGACCCAGTACTTC
.	TRBV6-6	.	TRBJ1-6	CASRPRQNYNSPLHF	TGTGCCAGCAGACCCAGACAGAACTATAATTCACCCCTCCACTTT
.	TRBV6-1	.	TRBJ1-2	CASSEHRGSYGYTF	TGTGCCAGCAGTGAGCACCGGGGGAGCTATGGCTACACCTTC
.	TRBV6-1	.	TRBJ1-2	CASTVQQGNYGYTF	TGTGCCAGCACCGTCCAACAGGGCAACTATGGCTACACCTTC
.	TRBV4-1	.	TRBJ2-1	CASSQVGTLYNEQFF	TGCGCCAGCAGCCAAGTCGGGACACTATACAATGAGCAGTTCTTC
.	TRBV7-3	.	TRBJ1-1	CASSLDVGREEAFF	TGTGCCAGCAGCTTAGATGTGGGGCGAGAGGAAGCTTTCTTT
.	TRBV7-9	.	TRBJ1-1	CASSFPGVGGTEAFF	TGTGCCAGCAGCTTCCCGGGGGTGGGTGGAACTGAAGCTTTCTTT
.	TRBV4-2	.	TRBJ1-4	CASGAKTALPF	TGTGCCAGCGGTGCCAAGACAGCCTTACCTTTT
.	TRBV27	.	TRBJ1-2	CASSLIPPSGSAHGYTF	TGTGCCAGCAGTTTAATCCCCCCGTCAGGGTCGGCACATGGCTACACCTTC
.	TRBV27	.	TRBJ1-1	CASSFGEMNTEAFF	TGTGCCAGCAGTTTCGGGGAAATGAACACTGAAGCTTTCTTT
.	TRBV6-4	.	TRBJ2-1	CASSDGAEQFF	TGTGCCAGCAGTGACGGGGCTGAGCAGTTCTTC
.	TRBV30	.	TRBJ1-4	CAWSVQVMNEKLFF	TGTGCCTGGAGTGTACAGGTCATGAATGAAAAACTGTTTTTT
once	TRBV7-3	TRBD2	TRBJ2-3	CASSISGSEDTQYF	TGTGCCAGCAGCATTAGCGGGAGCGAAGATACGCAGTATTTT
.	TRBV27	TRBD1	TRBJ1-3	CASSFIQGADTIYF	TGTGCCAGCAGTTTTATCCAGGGGGCGGACACCATATATTTT
.	TRBV7-2	.	TRBJ2-7	CASSLAQASYEQYF	TGTGCCAGCAGCTTAGCCCAGGCCTCCTACGAGCAGTACTTC
.	TRBV20-1	.	TRBJ1-2	CSASRGNGYTF	TGCAGTGCTAGCAGGGGTAACGGCTACACCTTC
.	TRBV6-6	.	TRBJ2-7	CASSYSRQGDYEQYF	TGTGCCAGCAGTTACTCAAGGCAGGGTGACTACGAGCAGTACTTC
.	TRBV10-3	.	TRBJ2-1	CAISSPPPGRESYNEQFF	TGTGCCATCAGTTCCCCCCCGCCTGGGCGGGAATCCTACAATGAGCAGTTCTTC
.	TRBV18	TRBD2	TRBJ2-1	CASSPPTPSGIYNEQFF	TGTGCCAGCTCACCACCGACCCCTAGCGGGATCTACAATGAGCAGTTCTTC
.	TRBV4-1	.	TRBJ1-5	CASSQGSALRARNQPQHF	TGCGCCAGCAGCCAAGGATCAGCGCTGCGGGCGCGCAATCAGCCCCAGCATTTT
.	TRBV11-1	.	TRBJ2-5	CASGPRRQTRGETQYF	TGTGCCAGCGGACCCCGGAGGCAAACAAGAGGAGAGACCCAGTACTTC
.	TRBV19	TRBD1	TRBJ2-7	CASSISAGGFYEQYF	TGTGCCAGTAGTATAAGTGCAGGGGGCTTCTACGAGCAGTACTTC
.	TRBV30	TRBD1	TRBJ1-1	CAWNTDRYTEAFF	TGTGCCTGGAACACGGACAGGTACACTGAAGCTTTCTTT
.	TRBV5-4	TRBD1	TRBJ1-2	CASSLGGSDRDSGYTF	TGTGCCAGCAGCTTGGGGGGATCCGACAGGGATAGTGGCTACACCTTC
.	TRBV6-5	.	TRBJ1-6	CASSGYKESPLHF	TGTGCCAGCAGTGGGTACAAGGAGTCACCCCTCCACTTT
once	TRBV5-6	TRBD2	TRBJ2-1	CASSFLTSGRPEFF	TGTGCCAGCAGCTTCTTGACTAGCGGGAGGCCGGAGTTCTTC
once	TRBV6-5	.	TRBJ2-5	CASGQTQETQYF	TGTGCCAGCGGACAGACCCAAGAGACCCAGTACTTC
.	TRBV30	TRBD1	TRBJ2-1	CACSGTGFYNEQFF	TGTGCCTGCTCCGGGACAGGGTTCTACAATGAGCAGTTCTTC
.	TRBV5-1	TRBD1	TRBJ2-7	CASSSRPGQDFSAAEQYF	TGCGCCAGCAGCTCCAGGCCGGGACAGGATTTTAGCGCGGCGGAGCAGTACTTC
.	TRBV6-6	.	TRBJ1-4	CASRLKSLGDEKLFF	TGTGCCAGCAGGCTAAAATCCCTGGGAGATGAAAAACTGTTTTTT
.	TRBV6-5	TRBD1	TRBJ1-2	CASRTGGRGGYTF	TGTGCCAGCAGAACAGGGGGGCGTGGTGGCTACACCTTC
.	TRBV2	.	TRBJ1-2	CASSERGIGRVNYGYTF	TGTGCCAGCAGTGAAAGAGGGATAGGGCGGGTTAACTATGGCTACACCTTC
.	TRBV2	.	TRBJ1-1	CASRGGLEAFF	TGTGCCAGCAGGGGCGGGTTGGAAGCTTTCTTT
once	TRBV27	.	TRBJ1-1	CASSLWGTPNRVGNTEAFF	TGTGCCAGCAGTTTATGGGGCACCCCCAACAGGGTGGGGAACACTGAAGCTTTCTTT
.	TRBV2	TRBD2	TRBJ2-5	CASSEGGSQETQYF	TGTGCCAGCAGTGAGGGGGGGTCCCAAGAGACCCAGTACTTC
.	TRBV28	TRBD1	TRBJ1-3	CASSSSGGYSGNTIYF	TGTGCCAGCAGTTCTTCAGGGGGCTACTCTGGAAACACCATATATTTT
.	TRBV2	.	TRBJ2-5	CASSGVMVQETQYF	TGTGCCAGCAGTGGAGTTATGGTTCAAGAGACCCAGTACTTC
.	TRBV6-5	TRBD2	TRBJ2-7	CASTPRGGPYEQYF	TGTGCCAGCACCCCCCGGGGGGGACCCTACGAGCAGTACTTC
.	TRBV5-6	TRBD1	TRBJ2-7	CASSLVGQPYEQYF	TGTGCCAGCAGCTTGGTGGGACAGCCCTACGAGCAGTACTTC
once	TRBV4-1	TRBD2	TRBJ2-1	CASSQVATSGRYNEQFF	TGCGCCAGCAGCCAAGTCGCAACTAGCGGAAGGTACAATGAGCAGTTCTTC
.	TRBV30	.	TRBJ1-6	CAWRITRNSPLHF	TGTGCCTGGAGGATAACAAGAAATTCACCCCTCCACTTT
.	TRBV29-1	.	TRBJ2-2	CSTRDSRSRPGELFF	TGCAGCACGCGAGACTCCCGGTCCCGGCCCGGGGAGCTGTTTTTT
.	TRBV11-2	.	TRBJ2-7	CASSPSLEGIYEQYF	TGTGCCAGCAGCCCATCTCTAGAGGGCATCTACGAGCAGTACTTC
.	TRBV27	.	TRBJ1-1	CASSGYRVNTEAFF	TGTGCCAGCAGTGGTTACAGGGTGAACACTGAAGCTTTCTTT
.	TRBV30	.	TRBJ1-1	CAWKRRGDTEAFF	TGTGCCTGGAAGAGACGGGGGGACACTGAAGCTTTCTTT
.	TRBV28	.	TRBJ2-1	CASSYRLEQFF	TGTGCCAGCAGTTACCGACTGGAGCAGTTCTTC
.	TRBV7-9	TRBD1	TRBJ1-1	CASTLAGGDTEAFF	TGTGCCAGCACCCTCGCAGGGGGCGACACTGAAGCTTTCTTT
few	TRBV27	TRBD1	TRBJ1-2	CASSLSGQGGGYTF	TGTGCCAGCAGTTTATCTGGACAGGGGGGGGGCTACACCTTC
.	TRBV27	TRBD2	TRBJ2-7	CASSLSPGLATLYEQYF	TGTGCCAGCAGTTTATCCCCCGGACTAGCGACGCTATACGAGCAGTACTTC
.	TRBV11-3	.	TRBJ2-2	CASSLTGTNTGELFF	TGTGCCAGCAGCTTAACAGGGACGAACACCGGGGAGCTGTTTTTT
.	TRBV9	TRBD2	TRBJ2-3	CASSALAADTDTQYF	TGTGCCAGCAGCGCTCTAGCGGCTGACACAGATACGCAGTATTTT
few	TRBV6-1	TRBD1	TRBJ2-7	CASSEPGGLTYEQYF	TGTGCCAGCAGTGAACCAGGGGGCCTAACCTACGAGCAGTACTTC
.	TRBV7-3	TRBD2	TRBJ2-7	CASSLGTSGIYEQYF	TGTGCCAGCAGCTTGGGGACTAGCGGGATCTACGAGCAGTACTTC
.	TRBV18	.	TRBJ1-2	CASSPAGSNYGYTF	TGTGCCAGCTCACCAGCGGGTTCTAACTATGGCTACACCTTC